This T cell receptor beta chain derives from a study of T-cell reconstitution after alpha-beta-depleted transplantation in children. Unique molecular identifiers were incorporated during preparation of the TCRbeta library. TCRdb called the PCR reads again in MiXCR, with one record for every CDR3 protein. The sample lists about a million distinct CDR3 sequences; under 30% were seen once. The V end was cut by 4 bases, the J end by 9 bases, with 12 bases between. Germline CDR1 MDHEN, CDR2 SYDVKM. The CDR3 sequence is 13 residues long. This clonotype was obtained from a boy under two years old who had a stem cell transplant for SCID, so the T cells may come from the graft donor. The material sequenced was PBMCs, mostly from graft donor cells, taken 360 days after TCRalphabeta/CD19-depleted stem cell transplant. The chain couples TRBV28 to TRBJ2-2; no reliable D call. The CDR3 spells CASSSQIRRELFF. The CDR3 coding sequence is TGTGCCAGCAGTTCCCAGATTCGCCGGGAGCTGTTTTTT.